This section outlines one T cell receptor beta chain sequence together with its context. This receptor's antigen is unknown. Base qualities are not recorded, but no much larger clone differs from it by a single base. This sample was taken from a study of cytomegalovirus exposure and HLA in healthy donors (dated by TCRdb to 2015 to 2018). Turning to the overall study: In an earlier analysis of around 540 of the donors, approximately 300 Gb of sequence data and approximately 120 million unique TCR beta sequences from approximately 180 million T cells were reported. An early release that covered about 600 HLA-typed donors contained about 300 gigabases of sequencing data and roughly 84 million unique TCR sequences. Genome-wide SNP genotypes for about 55% of the roughly 670 donors were used in a later genetic analysis, which treated that subset as a discovery cohort. Typing coverage differed by locus: A, B, C, DRB1 and DQB1 were typed in about 629-640 donors, DQA1 in roughly 510, DPA1 in roughly 590, and DPB1 in 450 to 490. In a later analysis, previously published TCR beta repertoires from several hundred donors were re-analyzed and high-resolution HLA genotyping was added so that TCR occurrence patterns could be studied. Along with the roughly 700-subject first cohort, a separate validation cohort of over 90 different subjects was used. Class I and class II HLA loci were covered by the typing at four-digit resolution. In the later analysis, no new phenotypic data were used to find candidate immune exposures; instead, reliance was placed on TCR beta sequences and their occurrence across donors. To predict cytomegalovirus infection status, the study brought together high-throughput TCR immunosequencing, statistical association of individual TCRs with disease status, and machine learning. Because of strong linkage in the cohort, roughly five DR-DQ haplotypes were treated as single units for association and clustering. Across about 370 genotyped donors of the cohort, an average of approximately 200,000 unique TCR beta nucleotide sequences per donor were sequenced, and about a sixth of those sequences were non-productive. The T cell repertoires of around 670 subjects were profiled by immunosequencing and related to cytomegalovirus serostatus. The genetic ancestry cluster associated with self-reported Caucasian donors included roughly 84% of the 300 to 450 genotyped donors. The study aimed to test whether cataloging public T cell receptors could reveal signatures of past pathogen exposure. Alongside the repertoire data, information on donor age, sex, ethnicity and CMV serostatus was compiled. An earlier analysis of more than 450 of the donors used high-throughput TCR beta sequencing to judge whether each TCR beta V gene segment behaved as functional or pseudogenic. All discovery cohort repertoires had been generated on a single sequencing platform.

Results and caveats for the whole study, not just this receptor: A further reported finding was that TCR beta sequences accurately predicted the HLA-A and HLA-B alleles for most subjects in the first cohort. Most CMV-associated TCR beta chains appeared to be HLA-restricted in a later analysis, and the HLA associations seemed to be driven largely by CMV exposure. The study listed 150 to 200 TCR beta chains as associated with cytomegalovirus. Only TCR beta chains were sequenced in this cohort, and the absence of alpha or paired-chain data limited detectable features. While some public TCRs were present in many individuals, most TCR sequences turned up only very rarely across donors. A later analysis found that HLA-associated TCR beta chains were more clonally expanded and had lower generation probabilities than equally common non-associated chains. Roughly uniform sequencing depth across donors was assumed in presence/absence analyses, although this assumption may not hold. According to the authors, the approach could potentially be generalized to other disease states and immunological phenotypes. When HLA alleles, especially DR and DQ, strongly co-occurred, TCR associations were difficult to assign to individual alleles. A later genetic analysis associated a missense DCLRE1C variant with V-gene and J-gene trimming of TCR beta chains, and an independent cohort replicated the association. Because some donors lacked HLA typing at each locus, the association tests relied only on the typed subset. The classifier was reported to diagnose cytomegalovirus status with high specificity and sensitivity in both the original cohort and the validation cohort. For the cohort, immune exposure information was limited to CMV serostatus. The sequencing pipeline was judged likely to have produced a cluster of highly shared sequence variants as a technical artifact. A few of the identified cytomegalovirus-associated TCR beta chains were confirmed in vitro to be specific for cytomegalovirus antigens. In a later analysis, around 17,000 TCR beta sequences were associated with specific HLA alleles at a false discovery rate of 0.05. In an earlier analysis of 587 of the donors, most TCR beta V segments appeared in productive rearrangements about 90% or about 30% of the time, broadly matching IMGT annotations. Because counts were too low, about 18 rarely observed V segments, including chromosome 9 orphons, were excluded from the earlier analysis of around 590 of the donors. Correlated functional status among segregating V segments might be attributable to linkage disequilibrium, but an unknown experimental factor could not be ruled out. In a later analysis, TCR association rates were found to vary across HLA loci, with the most associated TCRs seen for DRB1 alleles and the fewest for HLA-C alleles. Some IMGT-functional V segments, including TRBV6-2 and TRBV6-3, could not be told apart with the 87-base-pair reads, so those segments were excluded. According to a later analysis, parvovirus B19, influenza, CMV and Epstein-Barr virus appeared linked to several top co-occurrence clusters. According to a later genetic analysis, donors in an Asian-associated ancestry cluster had fewer N-insertions in productive TCRs than the approximately 650-donor mean.

The library was made by the immunoSEQ multiplex PCR assay. The multiplex PCR relied on a mix of 60 forward primers for TCR Vbeta segments and 13 reverse primers for TCR Jbeta segments. The CDR3 region of rearranged TCR beta genes was amplified from genomic DNA by a multiplex PCR assay. The Illumina HiSeq System was used to sequence the amplified TCR beta libraries as 87-base-pair reads. On the authors' methods: A later analysis counted about 82 million unique TCR beta chains across the 550 to 700 repertoires, and around 9.9 million of these chains were shared by at least two donors. Raw reads were error-corrected and collapsed into unique sequences with a nearest-neighbor algorithm that merged closely related sequences to remove PCR and sequencing errors. To assign V, D and J gene segments, CDR3 sequences were aligned to IMGT reference sequences. Each retained sequence needed at least a six-nucleotide match to both a V gene segment and a J gene segment. Rearrangements were called productive when the CDR3 lacked stop codons and stayed in frame with V and J; all others were non-productive. Following IMGT convention, CDR3 was defined as the stretch from the second conserved V-encoded cysteine up to the conserved J-encoded phenylalanine. Sequences without an unambiguous match to a single V gene segment were excluded from the earlier analysis of approximately 560 of the donors. An earlier analysis of 587 of the donors classified V segments as functional when productive rearrangements were above 56.7% and as segregating when the standard deviation between donors was above 5%. A statistical classification framework was developed to diagnose cytomegalovirus status using the catalog of TCR beta chain sequences. V and J gene assignment, in a later analysis, came from comparing TCR nucleotide sequences with IMGT/GENE-DB human TR gene sequences. The TCRdist pipeline was used in a later analysis to assign CDR3 sequences and most-parsimonious VDJ recombination scenarios. A later analysis defined each TCR beta chain by its CDR3 amino acid sequence plus V-gene family, and excluded reads lacking a unique V-gene family. As a way to deal with suspected cross-contamination and a sequencing artifact, a later analysis dropped 450 to 600 nucleotide sequences that were highly shared and had low generation probability. In a later analysis, a clonal expansion index for each public chain was calculated from normalized within-repertoire ranks of inferred template counts. In a later analysis, generation probabilities were computed using a VDJ recombination model fitted to out-of-frame rearrangements, and the results were checked against IGoR. In a later analysis, TCR-TCR, TCR-HLA and TCR-CMV co-occurrence was scored with hypergeometric tests, and a repertoire-size bias correction was applied to TCR pairs. False discovery rates were estimated in a later analysis by permuting HLA or CMV assignments 20 times. A later analysis grouped co-occurring TCRs with DBSCAN, adding TCRdist sequence similarity when clustering within HLA-allele-positive subsets. Co-occurrence clustering excluded repertoires with fewer than 30,000 or more than 120,000 public chains, plus five with anomalous nucleotide sharing. TCRdb stores this immuneACCESS table with in-frame sequences only. Part of the clones is absent; in the studies checked, under half of the shortfall reflects unresolved V genes, and no reason is known for the rest. Clone size and the V and J calls come from that table; the DNA yielded D and trimming. The sample records about 120,000 clones, about four fifths of which are singletons. 22% of the sample is held by the ten biggest clonotypes.

V is pruned by 6 bases and J by 2 bases, leaving 7 bases of the junction without a gene match. CDR1 and CDR2, looked up from the germline V gene, are MNHEY and SVGAGI. The cysteine opens and the phenylalanine closes a CDR3 of 15 amino acids. Just the 45-base CDR3 DNA is kept, in frame starting at base 1. The cohort consisted of hundreds of healthy bone marrow donors. At the time of sampling, every cohort member was nominally healthy, though immune exposures that went unrecorded were likely present. The donor was CMV seropositive and belonged to the group of over 250 seropositive cohort members. Each donor provided a peripheral blood sample, and peripheral blood mononuclear cells were used for TCR beta sequencing. Genomic DNA was extracted from the blood cell samples with the Qiagen DNeasy Blood Extraction Kit.

Sequencing input: PBMCs. This sequence was found in a man under 40 in good health and CMV-seropositive. The rearranged segments are TRBV6-5 and TRBJ1-2; 9 central nucleotides agree with TRBD1. The CDR3 reads as follows: CASSLRGQGNYGYTF. The DNA reads as follows: TGTGCCAGCAGCTTGAGGGGACAGGGCAACTATGGCTACACCTTC.